One T cell receptor beta chain is described in this entry. Unmatched junction bases numbered 4, after V lost 6 bases and J lost 4 bases. This CDR3 is 14 amino acids long. Per germline, CDR1 DFQATT and CDR2 SNEGSKA (reference sequence). These data originate in a study of identical twins. Each CDR3 protein gets one entry after TCRdb re-called the 5' RACE reads with MiXCR. The repertoire holds around 470,000 distinct CDR3 sequences, 14% seen once, with approximately 0.52% in the top ten. These same records also appear under a second study, on yellow fever vaccine responses in identical twins.

The source is a woman between 18 and 29 years old in good health. Sequenced: CD4+ T cells sorted from blood. This rearrangement joins TRBV20-1 to TRBJ2-2, with 11 bases that match TRBD1. As DNA, the CDR3 is TGCAGTGCCCCGGGACAGGGGGGCACCGGGGAGCTGTTTTTT. Translated, it gives CSAPGQGGTGELFF.